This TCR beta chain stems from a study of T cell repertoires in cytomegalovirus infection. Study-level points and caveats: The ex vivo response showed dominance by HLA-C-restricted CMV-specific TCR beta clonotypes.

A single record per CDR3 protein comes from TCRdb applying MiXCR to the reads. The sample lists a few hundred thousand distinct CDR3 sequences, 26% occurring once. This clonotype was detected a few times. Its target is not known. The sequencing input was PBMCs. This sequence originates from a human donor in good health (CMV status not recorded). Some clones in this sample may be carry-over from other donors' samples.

The CDR3 loop reads CASTLKPLAVNTEAFF. Here the CDR3 DNA reads TGTGCCAGCACCCTTAAACCCCTGGCAGTGAACACTGAAGCTTTCTTT. The J gene is TRBJ1-1, the V gene TRBV11-1; D is uncertain. The CDR3 is 16 residues long. Germline lookup yields CDR1 SGHAT and CDR2 FQDESV (reference sequence). Trimming left V 7 bases short and J 0 bases short, with 18 bases between.